This passage covers 16 T cell receptor beta chains from one sample sequenced in a study of sequential checkpoint blockade in melanoma. The sample's treatment: randomized to nivolumab then ipilimumab (arm A) or the reverse (arm B). Repertoires were generated with immunoSEQ multiplex PCR, while TCRdb's copy carries only in-frame clones and drops some. Of 10,000 to 13,000 clones in the sample, around 69% were seen once. The specimen was CD8+ T cells sorted from blood (inferred from file names), collected from a patient given nivolumab and ipilimumab in sequence. Receptor source: a human donor with melanoma.

The gene calls are TRBV5-8 and TRBJ2-5, with 8 bases lining up with TRBD1. The trim removed 4 bases at V and 5 bases at J, leaving 7 bases unmatched. This CDR3 region has 14 residues. In germline, CDR1 is SGHTS, CDR2 YDEGEE. DNA of the CDR3: TGTGCCAGCAGCGGGACAGGCCCTTGGGAGACCCAGTACTTC. Protein product: CASSGTGPWETQYF.

The chain employs TRBV19 and TRBJ2-7, with a tentative D call TRBD2 (6 bases). CDR1 LNHDA and CDR2 SQIVND come from the germline V gene (reference sequence). The CDR3 contains 13 residues. V lost 5 bases, J lost 7 bases, and 15 bases lay in between. CDR3 DNA sequence: TGTGCCAGTAGTCTCGGACCGGGAGTGGAGCAGTACTTC. It encodes CASSLGPGVEQYF.

CDR3 in amino acids: CASSGGQGANNSPLHF. For the CDR3, the DNA is TGTGCCAGCAGCGGCGGACAGGGGGCAAATAATTCACCCCTCCACTTT. This chain joins TRBV5-6 and TRBJ1-6; 11 nucleotides align to TRBD1. Trimming at V came to 4 bases and at J to 5 bases, leaving 5 bases not matched to a gene. Germline values: CDR1 SGHDT, CDR2 YYEEEE. CDR3 length: 16 amino acids. Supplemented by reference TRBV5-6 and TRBJ1-6, the full variable domain reads DAGVTQSPTHLIKTRGQQVTLRCSPKSGHDTVSWYQQALGQGPQFIFQYYEEEERQRGNFPDRFSGHQFPNYSSELNVNALLLGDSALYLCASSGGQGANNSPLHFGNGTRLTVT.

The chain links TRBV6-1 to TRBJ1-4; TRBD1 matches at 7 bases. The CDR3 is 15 residues long. The V segment lost 2 bases and the J segment 3 bases; nucleotides outside the gene matches: 3. Germline V lookup: CDR1 MNHNS, CDR2 SASEGT. Here the CDR3 DNA reads TGTGCCAGCAGTGAATCGGGGACAGCTAATGAAAAACTGTTTTTT. Translation gives CASSESGTANEKLFF.

The CDR3 sequence is CAISDLDSSYEQYF. In DNA, the CDR3 is TGTGCCATCAGCGACTTGGATAGCTCCTACGAGCAGTACTTC. The gene calls are TRBV10-3 and TRBJ2-7; D call uncertain. Germline V CDR1 and CDR2: ENHRY, SYGVKD. Deletions cut 6 bases from V and 0 bases from J, with 12 bases between. This CDR3 is 14 amino acids long.

The gene calls are TRBV30 and TRBJ1-6; the D gene is possibly TRBD1 (6 bases). This CDR3 is 15 amino acids long. CDR1 is GTSNPN, CDR2 SVGIG, per germline (reference sequence). V lost 4 bases and J lost 9, with 19 bases in between. CDR3 nucleotide sequence: TGTGCCTGGAACCGGGACACCAGAGGGGGTTCACCCCTCCACTTT. Amino acid sequence: CAWNRDTRGGSPLHF.

The chain employs TRBV27 and TRBJ2-1, with 9 positions matching TRBD2. The germline CDR1 and CDR2 sequences are MNHEY and SMNVEV (reference sequence). V was clipped by 5 bases and J by 2 bases; unmatched bases: 4. This CDR3 has 15 amino acids. CDR3 loop: CASSLTSGPYNEQFF. As DNA, the CDR3 is TGTGCCAGCAGTCTGACTAGCGGCCCCTACAATGAGCAGTTCTTC.

The chain uses TRBV6-5 and TRBJ1-1; TRBD1 might be the D (5 bases). There are 14 residues in the CDR3. Between the trimmed V and J ends, which lost 0 bases and 6 bases, there was a span of 11 bases. Germline lookup yields CDR1 MNHEY and CDR2 SVGAGI. The CDR3 spells CASSYSLGGAEAFF. The CDR3 DNA reads TGTGCCAGCAGTTACTCGTTGGGGGGGGCTGAAGCTTTCTTT.

The chain is built from TRBV5-4 and TRBJ2-5, with D unclear. Near its end, the DNA agrees better with TRBJ2-7, so the J call may be wrong. CDR1 SGHNT and CDR2 YYREEE come from the germline V gene (reference sequence). This CDR3 has 11 residues. The CDR3: CASSLFAEQYF. CDR3 DNA sequence: TGTGCCAGCAGCTTGTTTGCCGAGCAGTACTTC.

This clone has more than one count but fewer than ten. The J gene is TRBJ2-7, the V gene TRBV7-2, with 8 bases identical to TRBD1. Trimming removed 4 bases from V and 0 bases from J; junction bases left unmatched: 5. The CDR3 consists of 15 residues. Germline V gives CDR1 SGHTA, CDR2 FQGNSA. Here the CDR3 DNA reads TGTGCCAGCAGCTGGGGACAGGCCAGCTCCTACGAGCAGTACTTC. This sequence encodes CASSWGQASSYEQYF. Variable domain in full (rest from reference TRBV7-2 and TRBJ2-7): GAGVSQSPSNKVTEKGKDVELRCDPISGHTALYWYRQSLGQGLEFLIYFQGNSAPDKSGLPSDRFSAERTGGSVSTLTIQRTQQEDSAVYLCASSWGQASSYEQYFGPGTRLTVT.

This clone appeared a few times. The chain couples TRBV27 to TRBJ2-2; 10 bases fit TRBD1. Trimming took 5 bases from V and 4 from J; bases not matched to a gene: 4. The length of the CDR3 is 15 residues. In germline, CDR1 is MNHEY, CDR2 SMNVEV (reference sequence). CDR3 loop: CASSLRTGGTGELFF. CDR3 nucleotide sequence: TGTGCCAGCAGTCTCCGGACAGGGGGCACCGGGGAGCTGTTTTTT.

This clone is medium-sized within its sample. The chain couples TRBV7-9 to TRBJ2-5; 8 nucleotides align to TRBD2. The trim removed 1 base at V and 4 bases at J, leaving 8 bases unmatched. Germline loops: CDR1 SEHNR, CDR2 FQNEAQ (reference sequence). The CDR3 is 16 residues long. For the CDR3, the DNA is TGTGCCAGCAGCTTAGAGGCGGGGGGCCCCCCAGAGACCCAGTACTTC. Amino acid sequence: CASSLEAGGPPETQYF.

The gene calls are TRBV11-2 and TRBJ2-5, with TRBD1 matching 7 bases. Trimming cost V 5 bases and J 5 bases; bases outside gene matches: 5. From germline, CDR1 is SGHAT and CDR2 FQNNGV. The CDR3 is made up of 13 amino acids. This CDR3 reads CASSRRGPETQYF. The CDR3 DNA is TGTGCCAGCAGCCGTAGGGGGCCGGAGACCCAGTACTTC.

The rearrangement links TRBV15 to TRBJ2-7; 8 bases line up with TRBD1. The V segment lost 0 bases and the J segment 3 bases; nucleotides outside the gene matches: 7. The CDR3 is made up of 16 amino acids. In germline, CDR1 is LNHNV, CDR2 YYDKDF (reference sequence). The CDR3 sequence: CATSREGRTGLYEQYF. The CDR3, as DNA: TGTGCCACCAGCAGAGAGGGCCGGACAGGGCTCTACGAGCAGTACTTC.

The chain has TRBV9 and TRBJ2-5, with 9 bases that match TRBD2. Germline assignment: CDR1 SGDLS and CDR2 YYNGEE. J lost 5 bases, V lost 3 bases, and 11 bases had no gene match. The CDR3 is made up of 16 amino acids. The DNA for the CDR3 is TGTGCCAGCAGCGAATTGGCGGGAGGGCCGGGTGAGACCCAGTACTTC. Its protein is CASSELAGGPGETQYF. Full variable domain (outside the CDR3, taken from reference TRBV9 and TRBJ2-5): DSGVTQTPKHLITATGQRVTLRCSPRSGDLSVYWYQQSLDQGLQFLIQYYNGEERAKGNILERFSAQQFPDLHSELNLSSLELGDSALYFCASSELAGGPGETQYFGPGTRLLVL.

This clone appeared a few times. The V call is TRBV6-5, the J call TRBJ2-7; 10 positions match TRBD1. The CDR3 has 13 residues. Germline V gives CDR1 MNHEY, CDR2 SVGAGI. V dropped 9 bases and J dropped 3; count of bases not matched to a gene: 5. CDR3 nucleotide sequence: TGTGCCAGGACCGGGACAGGGGTCTACGAGCAGTACTTC. It specifies CARTGTGVYEQYF.